The 27 T cell receptor beta chains below all came from one sample that was sequenced in a study of identical twins. From the 5' RACE reads, TCRdb called clonotypes with MiXCR, one entry per CDR3 protein. Among approximately 410,000 distinct CDR3 sequences listed, approximately 18% were seen once. Sequenced input: naive T cells sorted from blood. These receptors all come from a man aged 45-60 years in good health.

This clonotype was seen ten or more times. The chain joins TRBV20-1 to TRBJ2-1; tentatively, D is TRBD2 (6 bases). Germline V CDR1 and CDR2: DFQATT, SNEGSKA (reference sequence). The CDR3 length is 16 residues. With 3 bases removed from V and 7 bases from J, the gap between germline ends came to 22 bases. The CDR3 is CSASAPRGGRVNEQFF. The CDR3 DNA is TGCAGTGCTAGTGCCCCGCGGGGAGGAAGGGTTAATGAGCAGTTCTTC.

This clonotype was seen more than once but under ten times. J is TRBJ2-1 and V is TRBV24-1; D not certain. Germline CDR1 is KGHDR and CDR2 is SFDVKD. Trimming shortened V by 3 bases and J by 3 bases, and 11 bases separated the two germline ends. The CDR3 consists of 15 residues. CDR3 sequence: CATSDPSGYYNEQFF. For the CDR3, the DNA is TGTGCCACCAGTGATCCCTCCGGGTACTACAATGAGCAGTTCTTC.

The V call is TRBV4-3, the J call TRBJ2-2; possibly TRBD2 for D (5 bases). Germline V lookup: CDR1 LGHNA, CDR2 YSLEER. Trimming cost V 3 bases and J 4 bases, with 9 bases left between them. This CDR3 comprises 14 residues. The CDR3 DNA reads as TGCGCCAGCAGCCAGGGAGACGCCACCGGGGAGCTGTTTTTT. Translated, it gives CASSQGDATGELFF.

In this sample, this clonotype turned up a few times. The gene calls are TRBV5-1 and TRBJ1-1; weak D call: TRBD1 (5 bases). Trimming left V 4 bases short and J 1 base short, with 11 bases between. The germline CDR1 and CDR2 sequences are SGHRS and YFSETQ. CDR3 length: 14 residues. The DNA of the CDR3 is TGCGCCAGCAGCGGAGCCCAGGGGAACACTGAAGCTTTCTTT. It codes for CASSGAQGNTEAFF.

The sample holds many counts of this clonotype. The CDR3 protein is CASRTSVTDTQYF. Written as DNA, the CDR3 is TGTGCCAGCAGGACTAGCGTCACAGATACGCAGTATTTT. J is TRBJ2-3 and V is TRBV12-3 or TRBV12-4; 8 nucleotides agree with TRBD2. CDR3 size: 13 residues. V lost 6 bases and J lost 2; bases outside the gene matches: 1.

V usage is TRBV6-1 and J usage is TRBJ2-7; tentatively, D is TRBD2 (6 bases). The CDR3 consists of 11 residues. Germline CDR1 and CDR2: MNHNS and SASEGT. The CDR3 coding sequence is TGTGCGGCGAGGGGAGGAGGTAGTCTGTACTTC. It specifies CAARGGGSLYF.

V gene TRBV7-8 combines with J gene TRBJ2-1; possible D gene TRBD1, 5 bases. The CDR3 runs to 14 residues. Trimming cost V 5 bases and J 9 bases, with 17 bases left between them. Germline V gene sequence: CDR1 SGHVS, CDR2 FQNEAQ. The CDR3 DNA follows: TGTGCCAGCAGCCTGTGGTCGAGTAGGGGTGAGCAGTTCTTC. It is translated as CASSLWSSRGEQFF. Drawing the rest from reference TRBV7-8 and TRBJ2-1, the complete variable domain is GAGVSQSPRYKVAKRGQDVALRCDPISGHVSLFWYQQALGQGPEFLTYFQNEAQLDKSGLPSDRFFAERPEGSVSTLKIQRTQQEDSAVYLCASSLWSSRGEQFFGPGTRLTVL.

The chain has TRBV29-1 and TRBJ2-7; 7 positions agree with TRBD1. V shed 2 bases and J 4 bases; nucleotides not matched to a gene: 8. The CDR3 runs 14 residues. The germline CDR1 and CDR2 sequences are SQVTM and ANQGSEA. The CDR3 sequence: CSVETGDGRYEQYF. The CDR3 DNA reads as TGCAGCGTTGAAACAGGGGATGGTCGATACGAGCAGTACTTC.

CDR3 in DNA: TGTGCCAGCAGTTTAGCTGGGTACACTGAAGCTTTCTTT. Residues: CASSLAGYTEAFF. This chain uses TRBV12-3 or TRBV12-4 with TRBJ1-1; D gene uncertain. The V gene lost 0 bases and the J gene lost 3 bases, with 5 bases spanning the gap. The CDR3 runs to 13 residues.

This chain connects TRBV27 to TRBJ2-7; 9 bases are shared with TRBD1. V lost 6 bases, J lost 4 bases, and 7 bases stayed unmatched. Germline CDR1 is MNHEY and CDR2 is SMNVEV (reference sequence). The CDR3 runs 14 residues. This CDR3 reads CASRTYRGRYEQYF. The CDR3 DNA follows: TGTGCCAGCAGAACCTACAGGGGGCGGTACGAGCAGTACTTC.

The genes are TRBV28 and TRBJ2-6, with TRBD1 identical over 11 bases. V lost 3 bases to trimming and J lost 2 bases; unmatched junction nucleotides: 3. The CDR3 has 17 residues. Germline V gene data show CDR1 as MDHEN and CDR2 as SYDVKM. CDR3 in amino acids: CASSLDRGPPGANVLTF. CDR3 in DNA: TGTGCCAGCAGTTTGGACAGGGGGCCCCCTGGGGCCAACGTCCTGACTTTC.

This clonotype was seen ten or more times. Germline is not matched at one junction end, which may reflect a read error. The chain carries TRBV29-1 and TRBJ2-1; 9 bases align to TRBD1. Per the germline V gene, CDR1 is SQVTM and CDR2 is ANQGSEA. The CDR3 contains 17 residues. The CDR3 bases are TGCAGCGTTGAACAAGCTATCACAGGGGGCTCCTTCAATGAGCAGTTCTTC. Protein sequence: CSVEQAITGGSFNEQFF.

This clonotype was detected ten times or more. The chain is built from TRBV29-1 and TRBJ2-1; no firm D call. V was pared by 6 bases and J by 9 bases, with 15 bases between. CDR3 length equals 12 residues. The V gene's germline CDR1 is SQVTM and CDR2 ANQGSEA. The CDR3 protein is CSVWTDEAEQFF. The CDR3 bases are TGCAGCGTGTGGACGGACGAAGCTGAGCAGTTCTTC.

The V call is TRBV29-1, the J call TRBJ2-7; possibly TRBD2 for D (6 bases). CDR3 length equals 13 residues. CDR1 SQVTM and CDR2 ANQGSEA come from the germline V gene. Trimming removed 4 bases from V and 0 bases from J, with 10 bases in between. This chain's CDR3 is CSVGGGNSYEQYF. The CDR3 DNA is TGCAGCGTTGGGGGCGGGAACTCCTACGAGCAGTACTTC.

This clonotype came up a few times. This chain uses TRBV30 with TRBJ2-1; 11 positions agree with TRBD2. The V gene's germline CDR1 is GTSNPN and CDR2 SVGIG (reference sequence). This CDR3 region has 13 residues. V gave up 3 bases and J gave up 8 bases; unmatched junction bases: 3. This CDR3 is CAWRPSGRYEQFF. For the CDR3, the DNA is TGTGCCTGGAGGCCTAGCGGGAGGTATGAGCAGTTCTTC.

The rearrangement uses TRBV25-1 and TRBJ2-3, with TRBD1 matching over 8 bases. Germline V gene data show CDR1 as MGHDK and CDR2 as SYGVNS. V lost 4 bases and J lost 2; bases outside the gene matches: 2. The CDR3 is 14 amino acids. In DNA form, the CDR3 reads TGTGCCAGCAGTGGGACAGGGCTCACAGATACGCAGTATTTT. Its translation: CASSGTGLTDTQYF. Full variable domain (remainder filled in from reference TRBV25-1 and TRBJ2-3): EADIYQTPRYLVIGTGKKITLECSQTMGHDKMYWYQQDPGMELHLIHYSYGVNSTEKGDLSSESTVSRIRTEHFPLTLESARPSHTSQYLCASSGTGLTDTQYFGPGTRLTVL.

There are a few counts of this clonotype. The J gene is TRBJ1-5, the V gene TRBV20-1, with no clear D. The V and J ends lost 6 bases and 3 bases respectively, with 12 bases between them. Germline values: CDR1 DFQATT, CDR2 SNEGSKA (reference sequence). This CDR3 is built from 13 residues. The chain's CDR3 is CSATDGTNQPQHF. CDR3 DNA: TGCAGTGCCACCGACGGAACCAATCAGCCCCAGCATTTT.

This clonotype was recorded many times. The chain combines TRBV28 with TRBJ2-2; D uncertain. This CDR3 has 16 amino acids. From germline, CDR1 is MDHEN and CDR2 SYDVKM. Between the trimmed V and J ends, which lost 2 bases and 0 bases, there was a span of 10 bases. The DNA for the CDR3 is TGTGCCAGCAGTTTAGTCCGGACGTCGAACACCGGGGAGCTGTTTTTT. Its protein product is CASSLVRTSNTGELFF.

This rearrangement joins TRBV5-6 to TRBJ2-1, with D unclear. The CDR3 sequence is 12 residues long. Germline CDR1 reads SGHDT; CDR2 reads YYEEEE. With 4 bases removed from V and 10 bases from J, the gap between germline ends came to 12 bases. The CDR3 loop reads CASSRIEWEQFF. The CDR3 nucleotides are TGTGCCAGCAGCCGCATAGAATGGGAGCAGTTCTTC. The whole variable domain, remainder taken from reference TRBV5-6 and TRBJ2-1, is DAGVTQSPTHLIKTRGQQVTLRCSPKSGHDTVSWYQQALGQGPQFIFQYYEEEERQRGNFPDRFSGHQFPNYSSELNVNALLLGDSALYLCASSRIEWEQFFGPGTRLTVL.

This clonotype has only a few counts. V is TRBV20-1 and J is TRBJ1-6; the D gene is possibly TRBD1 (6 bases). In germline, CDR1 is DFQATT, CDR2 SNEGSKA (reference sequence). Trimming took off 4 bases at V and 10 bases at J, with 11 bases between the two ends. The CDR3 totals 12 residues. The CDR3 bases are TGCAGTGCTAAAGCAGGGGAATCACCCCTCCACTTT. Its translation: CSAKAGESPLHF.

This clonotype was recorded a few times. This CDR3 reads CSAKGLAGASTDTQYF. The CDR3 coding sequence is TGCAGTGCTAAGGGACTAGCGGGGGCAAGCACAGATACGCAGTATTTT. The chain uses TRBV20-1 and TRBJ2-3; 14 bases map to TRBD2. The CDR3 is made up of 16 amino acids. V was clipped by 4 bases and J by 0 bases; unmatched bases: 3. Germline V gene lookup returns CDR1 DFQATT and CDR2 SNEGSKA (reference sequence).

J is TRBJ2-7 and V is TRBV7-2, with 12 bases that match TRBD2. The CDR3 covers 16 residues. Per germline, CDR1 SGHTA and CDR2 FQGNSA. V was pared by 4 bases and J by 6 bases, with 10 bases of the junction left unmatched. CDR3 loop: CASSYRLAGGPGEQYF. CDR3 DNA: TGTGCCAGCAGCTATCGCCTAGCGGGAGGGCCCGGCGAGCAGTACTTC.

In the case of this clonotype: One junction end disagrees with the germline gene, perhaps due to a read error. The V gene is TRBV10-1, the J gene TRBJ2-2, with 8 bases lining up with TRBD2. From germline, CDR1 is WNHNN and CDR2 SYGVQD (reference sequence). There are 13 residues in the CDR3. In DNA form, the CDR3 reads TGCGCTAGCAATCGGGGGGGAACCGGGGAGCTGTTTTTT. It specifies CASNRGGTGELFF.

The chain links TRBV2 to TRBJ1-2; TRBD1 matches at 10 bases. Germline V CDR1 and CDR2: SNHLY, FYNNEI. J lost 4 bases, V lost 1 base, and 6 bases had no gene match. This CDR3 comprises 16 residues. The CDR3 loop is CASSEDPTGGSYGYTF. CDR3 nucleotides: TGTGCCAGCAGTGAAGACCCGACAGGGGGCAGCTATGGCTACACCTTC.

This clonotype was counted ten times or more. V gene TRBV10-3 combines with J gene TRBJ2-7, with 7 nucleotides matching TRBD2. CDR3 length: 15 residues. Germline assignment: CDR1 ENHRY and CDR2 SYGVKD. With 10 bases clipped from V and 0 bases from J, the junction kept 12 bases outside the gene matches. The CDR3 loop is CATWGYTGGSYEQYF. CDR3 sequence (DNA): TGTGCCACCTGGGGCTACACGGGGGGCTCCTACGAGCAGTACTTC.

As concerns this clonotype: This may be a read error, as it is one base from a much larger clone. The chain recombines TRBV7-2 with TRBJ2-5; no definite D call. CDR1 is SGHTA and CDR2 is FQGNSA in the germline V gene. This CDR3 comprises 14 residues. DNA for the CDR3: TGTGCCAGCAGCTTAGTAGTTAACCGAGAGGCCCAGTACTTC. This translates into CASSLVVNREAQYF.

This clonotype was seen ten or more times. This rearrangement joins TRBV6-5 to TRBJ2-3; the match to TRBD2 covers 12 bases. After removal of 0 bases from V and 2 bases from J, the junction contained 3 bases not matched to a gene. CDR1 is MNHEY and CDR2 is SVGAGI in the germline V gene. This CDR3 region has 17 residues. The CDR3 DNA follows: TGTGCCAGCAGTTACTCGGCTAGCGGGAGGGCCACAGATACGCAGTATTTT. This sequence encodes CASSYSASGRATDTQYF.